Detailed here is one TCR beta chain. Antigen unknown. A read error is possible here, since a much larger clone lies one base away. Investigators produced naive CD8 libraries from 20,000 to 1,000,000 sorted cells, drawing on 10%, 30% or 50% RNA. Bulk libraries came from a prior protocol with listed TCR primers. TCRdb recomputed calls from the PCR reads with MiXCR, one row per CDR3 protein. The sample lists tens of thousands of distinct CDR3 sequences, 15% to 20% occurring once. The sample comes from a study of molecular identifiers for immune sequencing clone quantification. Germline loops: CDR1 LNHDA, CDR2 SQIVND (reference sequence). The CDR3 is 15 amino acids. Trimming removed 1 base at V and 2 bases at J, with 12 bases between. Points from the study as a whole: Highly expanded clone sizes could be underestimated through barcode sharing by identical TCR molecules. Clonotypes topping 20 RNA copies carried over 98% of effector molecules but under 1% of naive ones.

This sequence originates from a human donor in good health. Some libraries in this study had Jurkat cell RNA spiked in. Sequences were obtained from naive CD8+ T cells from blood, with Jurkat cell RNA spiked in. Subset denoted: FACS-sorted CD8+CD4-CCR7+CD45RA+ naive T cells. The chain has TRBV19 and TRBJ2-7; D unresolved. CDR3 amino acids: CASSIGADYTYEQYF. CDR3 bases: TGTGCCAGTAGTATAGGGGCCGATTACACCTACGAGCAGTACTTC.